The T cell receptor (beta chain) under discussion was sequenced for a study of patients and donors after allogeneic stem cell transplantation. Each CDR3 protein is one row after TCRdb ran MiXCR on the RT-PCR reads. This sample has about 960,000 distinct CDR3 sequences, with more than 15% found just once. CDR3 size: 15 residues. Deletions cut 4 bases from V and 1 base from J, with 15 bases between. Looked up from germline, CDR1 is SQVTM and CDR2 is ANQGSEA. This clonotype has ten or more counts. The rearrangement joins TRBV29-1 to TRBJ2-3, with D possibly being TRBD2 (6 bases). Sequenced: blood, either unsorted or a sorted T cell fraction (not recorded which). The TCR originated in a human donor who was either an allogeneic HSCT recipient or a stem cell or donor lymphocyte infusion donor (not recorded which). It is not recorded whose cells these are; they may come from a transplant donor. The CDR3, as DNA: TGCAGCGTTGGCCACCGGGGGACCGGCACAGATACGCAGTATTTT. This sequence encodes CSVGHRGTGTDTQYF.